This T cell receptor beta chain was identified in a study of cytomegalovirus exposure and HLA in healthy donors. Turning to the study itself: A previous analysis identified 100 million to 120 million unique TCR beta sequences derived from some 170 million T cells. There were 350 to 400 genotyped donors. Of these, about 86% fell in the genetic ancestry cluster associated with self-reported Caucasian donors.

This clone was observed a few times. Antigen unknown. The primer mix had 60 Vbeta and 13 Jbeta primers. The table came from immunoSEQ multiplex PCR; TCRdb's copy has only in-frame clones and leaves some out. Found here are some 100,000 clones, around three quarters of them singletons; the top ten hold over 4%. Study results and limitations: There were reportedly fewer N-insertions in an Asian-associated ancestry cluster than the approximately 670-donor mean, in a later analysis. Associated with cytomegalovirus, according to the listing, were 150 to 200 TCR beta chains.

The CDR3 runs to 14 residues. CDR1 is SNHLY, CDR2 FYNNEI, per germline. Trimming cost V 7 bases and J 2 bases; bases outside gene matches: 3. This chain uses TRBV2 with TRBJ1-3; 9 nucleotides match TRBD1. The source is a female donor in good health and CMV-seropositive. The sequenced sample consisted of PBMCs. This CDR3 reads CASTRTGAGNTIYF. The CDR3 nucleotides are TGTGCCAGCACCCGGACAGGGGCTGGAAACACCATATATTTT.